This TCR beta chain originates from a study of tumor-infiltrating lymphocytes in primary liver carcinoma (dated by TCRdb to about 2017). About the study as a whole: Four to six patients with histopathologically diagnosed primary liver carcinoma underwent surgical resection in China between late 2015 and March 2016. Of the five patients (three men and two women, aged 30 to 69 years), four had hepatocellular carcinoma and one had combined HCC and intrahepatic cholangiocarcinoma. The five patients had tumors of stage T1-T3 N0M0, with maximum diameters ranging from about 4.2 to 10 cm. Samples yielded roughly 3.65 to 7.5 million productive TCRbeta reads; read depth did not differ significantly between tissue types. The study combined TCRbeta repertoire sequencing, expression microarrays and whole-exome sequencing across five regions of each liver tumor, with adjacent normal tissue and blood. A total of approximately 35 specimens from 5 patients underwent TCRbeta repertoire sequencing, comprising about 25 tumor regions, 5 adjacent noncancerous liver tissues and 5 peripheral blood samples. High reproducibility was observed for the technical replicate repertoires, with mean shared-clone rates roughly 0.87 and correlation coefficients above 0.95. General study outcomes and caveats: Only four or five patients were included in the study, and the authors note that the findings should be validated in a larger study. The top 250 clones accounted for a significantly greater share of the repertoire in tumors than in blood (p = 0.039). Pairs of tumor regions showed greater repertoire overlap (mean around 35%) than tumor-adjacent pairs (roughly 17%) or tumor-blood pairs (roughly 14%), which is consistent with antigen-driven expansion. Since the samples were bulk and unsorted, there was no way to compare CD4+ and CD8+ T cell repertoires. Because only the TCR beta chain was sequenced and unpaired alpha chains were not captured, true repertoire diversity is likely underestimated.

For CDR1 and CDR2, the germline V gene lists MNHEY and SVGAGI. The CDR3 runs 17 residues from the cysteine to the phenylalanine. Only the CDR3 region is kept as DNA, spanning 51 bases read in frame from base 1. RNA from unsorted whole blood was extracted with TRIzol reagent, and germline DNA was obtained with the DNeasy Blood & Tissue kit. Chronic HBV infection was present in the patients, and the patients were treatment-naive at sampling. About 3.6 milliliters of peripheral blood were collected into K2EDTA tubes before surgery. Regarding this clonotype: Its antigen remains undetermined. The junction differs from germline at one of its ends, possibly a read error.

TCRbeta-specific cDNA was reverse-transcribed from roughly 500 ng total RNA using a constant-region primer and ProtoScript II reverse transcriptase. Construction of the TCRbeta libraries relied on three nested rounds of multiplex PCR, following a slightly modified ARM-PCR procedure. Each of the first two PCR rounds ran for roughly 11 cycles and used multiplex TRBV1-TRBV30 forward primers together with a Cbeta reverse primer. Sample barcodes and Illumina adapters were added in a final 25-cycle PCR with Deep VentR polymerase. Before sequencing, amplicons of 200-500 bp were purified from gel using a QIAquick gel extraction kit. The TCRbeta amplicons were sequenced with 250-bp paired-end reads on an Illumina HiSeq 2500. The paper's processing steps were these. Trimmomatic v0.33 was used to quality-trim the reads, and FLASH v1.2.11 was used to merge paired reads so that full CDR3 sequences could be recovered. V, D and J germline segments were assigned to the rearranged TCRbeta sequences by MiGEC v1.2.1b. Clonotype statistics and Shannon-Wiener diversity indices were calculated with VDJtools v1.0.0. To cut down on sampling bias, every analysis after diversity analysis relied on just the 250 most abundant clonotypes from each sample. TCRdb's own reprocessing of the public reads used fastp at Q25 and MiXCR and kept productive beta chains. One record per CDR3 amino acid sequence lists the most common genes and DNA. In this record, the V and J calls reflect TCRdb's handling and not the investigators' own analysis. This sample is represented by 330,000 or so distinct CDR3 sequences; around three fifths of them were singletons. The top ten hold approximately 5.9% of the sample.

The specimen sequenced was peripheral blood. The chain was built from TRBV6-5 and TRBJ2-1; 13 of the junction bases match TRBD2. The source of this sequence is a man aged 35 to 55 with primary liver carcinoma and hepatitis B virus infection. The CDR3 protein is CASRALRGLAGDNEQSF. The DNA sequence is TGTGCCAGCAGGGCTTTAAGAGGACTAGCGGGGGACAATGAGCAGTCCTTC.